The TCR beta chain under discussion was sequenced for a study of T-cell memory formation after mild COVID-19. Overall study findings and caveats: The study found contracting CD4+ clones mainly in CM and EM and contracting CD8+ clones in EMRA. There was no confirmation that second-wave clones peaking on day 37 were SARS-CoV-2 specific.

This clonotype was detected only a few times. Its antigen is as yet unknown. MiXCR, run by TCRdb on the 5' RACE reads, gives a single entry per CDR3 protein. The table has 270,000 or so distinct CDR3 sequences, about 20% seen once. The source is a man younger than 35 who had mild COVID-19 (a few samples of this study predate the infection). Cell type and time point are not known. Sequenced sample: PBMCs or a T cell subset sorted from them (not recorded which).

The CDR3 DNA reads as TGCGCCAGCAGCCAAGTCGAGAGCTCCTACAATGAGCAGTTCTTC. Its protein is CASSQVESSYNEQFF. This chain joins TRBV4-3 and TRBJ2-1, with D unclear. CDR1 is LGHNA and CDR2 is YSLEER in the germline V gene. The V and J ends lost 1 base and 0 bases respectively, with 7 bases between them. CDR3 length: 15 residues.